This section outlines one T cell receptor beta chain sequence together with its context. The CDR3 consists of 15 residues. The V gene end was trimmed by 1 base and the J gene end by 3 bases; junction bases not matched to a gene: 5. Germline values: CDR1 SEHNR, CDR2 FQNEAQ (reference sequence). Matching for age and sex applied to the controls, who were healthy donors. This specimen comes from a study of CD8 T cells in Susac syndrome. Reverse transcription of roughly 0.45 to 1 ug RNA was performed with random hexamers. MiXCR, applied by TCRdb to the immunoSEQ multiplex PCR reads, yields one record per CDR3 protein. Among around 160,000 distinct CDR3 sequences listed, around 94% were seen once.

This sequence originates from a human donor in good health. Sequenced input: CD4+ T cells from PBMCs. The rearrangement links TRBV7-9 to TRBJ1-2; 7 bases match TRBD1. The CDR3 bases are TGTGCCAGCAGCTTAGGGCAGGGGGAAGACTATGGCTACACCTTC. This gives the protein CASSLGQGEDYGYTF.